This TCR beta chain was identified during a study of regulatory T cells in long-lasting Graves disease. Both iRepertoire HTBI primers and Arm-PCR of CDR3 regions were used to build the TCR beta libraries. TCRdb processed the multiplex PCR reads anew with MiXCR; each CDR3 protein has one entry. The sample lists about 430,000 distinct CDR3 sequences, around 20% occurring once. CDR1 is MNHEY, CDR2 SVGEGT, per germline. The CDR3 extends over 15 amino acids. The trim removed 2 bases at V and 2 bases at J, leaving 3 bases unmatched. Overall study results and limits: Favored usage of TRBV28, TRBJ1-2 and TRBJ2-5 was recorded in persistent disease.

To note about this clonotype: Its antigen is undetermined.

Regarding time point: persistent/refractory GD, antithyroid drugs over 5 years with positive TRAb. From RNA extracted from PBMCs, the TCR library was made. The sequencing here drew on peripheral blood mononuclear cells (PBMCs), taken when the disease was refractory, from a patient treated with antithyroid drugs. This TCR derives from a female donor with Graves disease. The V gene is TRBV6-2 or TRBV6-3, the J gene TRBJ2-1, with 7 bases that match TRBD2. CDR3 residues: CASSYRGETYNEQFF. DNA of the CDR3: TGTGCCAGCAGTTACCGGGGGGAAACCTACAATGAGCAGTTCTTC.